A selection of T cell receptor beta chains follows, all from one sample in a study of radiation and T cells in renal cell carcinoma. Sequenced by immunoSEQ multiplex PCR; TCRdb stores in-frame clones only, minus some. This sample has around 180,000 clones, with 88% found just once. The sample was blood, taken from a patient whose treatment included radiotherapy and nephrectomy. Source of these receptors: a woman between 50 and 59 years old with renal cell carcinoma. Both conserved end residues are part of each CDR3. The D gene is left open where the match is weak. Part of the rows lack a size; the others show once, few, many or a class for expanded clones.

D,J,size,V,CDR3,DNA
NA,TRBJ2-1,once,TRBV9,CASSVGGFNEQFF,TGTGCCAGCAGCGTAGGAGGGTTCAATGAGCAGTTCTTC
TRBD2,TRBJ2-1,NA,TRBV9,CASSVETSGGAPYNEQFF,TGTGCCAGCAGCGTTGAAACTAGCGGGGGGGCCCCCTACAATGAGCAGTTCTTC
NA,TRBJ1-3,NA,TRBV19,CASRLQGVSGNTIYF,TGTGCCAGTAGACTACAGGGAGTATCTGGAAACACCATATATTTT
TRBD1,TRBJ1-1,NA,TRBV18,CASQIVPAGQSMNTEAFF,TGTGCCAGCCAAATAGTCCCCGCGGGACAGTCAATGAACACTGAAGCTTTCTTT
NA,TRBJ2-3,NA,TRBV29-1,CSVEGGRGSTDTQYF,TGCAGCGTTGAAGGAGGCCGGGGGAGCACAGATACGCAGTATTTT
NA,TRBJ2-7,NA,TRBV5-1,CASSLGGRSEQYF,TGCGCCAGCAGCTTGGGGGGGCGAAGCGAGCAGTACTTC
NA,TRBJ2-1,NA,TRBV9,CASSVGGNYNEQFF,TGTGCCAGCAGCGTAGGAGGGAACTACAATGAGCAGTTCTTC
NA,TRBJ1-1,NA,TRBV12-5,CASGLDRRTENTEAFF,TGTGCTAGTGGTTTGGACCGCCGGACTGAGAACACTGAAGCTTTCTTT
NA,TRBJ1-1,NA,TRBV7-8,CASSLAGSEAFF,TGTGCCAGCAGCTTAGCAGGGTCTGAAGCTTTCTTT
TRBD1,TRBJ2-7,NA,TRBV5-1,CARNLPRGKRRYEQYF,TGCGCCAGAAACCTTCCCAGGGGGAAACGTCGGTACGAGCAGTACTTC
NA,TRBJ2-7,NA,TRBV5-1,CASSLGSGEGVYEQYF,TGCGCCAGCAGCTTGGGCTCTGGGGAAGGGGTCTACGAGCAGTACTTC
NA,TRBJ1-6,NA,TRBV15,CATSRGGGPGSPLHF,TGTGCCACCAGCAGGGGAGGAGGACCTGGTTCACCCCTCCACTTT
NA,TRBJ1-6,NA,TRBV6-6,CASSSRQGRHSPLHF,TGTGCCAGCAGTTCAAGGCAGGGTAGGCATTCACCCCTCCACTTT
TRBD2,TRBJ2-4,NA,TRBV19,CASSDWTSKDIQYF,TGTGCCAGTAGCGACTGGACTAGCAAGGACATTCAGTACTTC
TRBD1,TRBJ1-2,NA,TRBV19,CASSAIRDRLYGYTF,TGTGCCAGTAGTGCCATCCGGGACAGGCTATATGGCTACACCTTC
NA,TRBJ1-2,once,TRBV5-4,CASSLAGEYGRYTF,TGTGCCAGCAGCTTGGCAGGCGAGTATGGGCGCTACACCTTC
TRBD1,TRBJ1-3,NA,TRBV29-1,CSVGQGTAGNTIYF,TGCAGCGTTGGACAGGGAACGGCAGGGAACACCATATATTTT
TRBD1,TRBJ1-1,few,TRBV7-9,CASSYRQGNPTEAFF,TGTGCCAGCAGCTACCGACAGGGTAACCCCACTGAAGCTTTCTTT
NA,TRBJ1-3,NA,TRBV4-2,CASSQVPGNTIYF,TGTGCCAGCAGCCAAGTCCCTGGAAACACCATATATTTT
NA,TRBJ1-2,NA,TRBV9,CASSVARRGDGYTF,TGTGCCAGCAGCGTAGCAAGGCGAGGGGATGGCTACACCTTC
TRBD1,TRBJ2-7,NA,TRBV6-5,CASSYSGTGVYEQYF,TGTGCCAGCAGTTACTCGGGGACAGGGGTTTACGAGCAGTACTTC
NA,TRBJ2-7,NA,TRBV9,CASSVATGPFYEQYF,TGTGCCAGCAGCGTAGCTACTGGACCGTTCTACGAGCAGTACTTC
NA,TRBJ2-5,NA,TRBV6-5,CASSYFQTGYQETQYF,TGTGCCAGCAGTTACTTCCAGACTGGATATCAAGAGACCCAGTACTTC
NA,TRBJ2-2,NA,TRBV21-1,CARGAGELFF,TGTGCCAGGGGTGCCGGGGAGCTGTTTTTT
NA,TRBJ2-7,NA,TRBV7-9,CASSFMGPPSYEQYF,TGTGCCAGCAGCTTTATGGGGCCCCCCTCCTACGAGCAGTACTTC
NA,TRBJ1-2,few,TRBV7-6,CASSFGQNYGYTF,TGTGCCAGCAGCTTCGGACAGAACTATGGCTACACCTTC
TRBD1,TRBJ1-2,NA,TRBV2,CASSQRGLLYYGYTF,TGTGCCAGCAGCCAGAGGGGGCTTCTATACTATGGCTACACCTTC
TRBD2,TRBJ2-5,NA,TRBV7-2,CASSLSLAGGQETQYF,TGTGCCAGCAGCTTATCCCTAGCGGGGGGGCAAGAGACCCAGTACTTC
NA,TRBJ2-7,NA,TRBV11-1,CASSLAGRYEQYF,TGTGCCAGCAGCTTAGCGGGCCGCTACGAGCAGTACTTC
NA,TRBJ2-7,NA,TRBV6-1,CASSPGSYEQYF,TGTGCCAGCAGTCCCGGATCCTACGAGCAGTACTTC
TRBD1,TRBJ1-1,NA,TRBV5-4,CASSVGQRDTEAFF,TGTGCCAGCAGCGTGGGACAGCGGGACACTGAAGCTTTCTTT
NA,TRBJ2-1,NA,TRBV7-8,CASSPQHGTYNEQFF,TGTGCCAGCAGCCCCCAACACGGGACATACAATGAGCAGTTCTTC
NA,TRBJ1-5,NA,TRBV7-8,CASSSAGGYQPQHF,TGTGCCAGCAGCTCCGCCGGGGGCTATCAGCCCCAGCATTTT
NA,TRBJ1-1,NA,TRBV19,CASSQVGTNTEAFF,TGTGCCAGTAGCCAAGTCGGTACCAACACTGAAGCTTTCTTT
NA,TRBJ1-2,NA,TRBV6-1,CASSRGGYTF,TGTGCCAGCAGCAGGGGTGGCTACACCTTC
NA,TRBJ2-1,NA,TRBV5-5,CASSFKGAYNEQFF,TGTGCCAGCAGCTTCAAGGGGGCCTACAATGAGCAGTTCTTC
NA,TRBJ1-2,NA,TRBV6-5,CASKGVKGPNYGYTF,TGTGCCAGCAAGGGGGTGAAGGGGCCTAACTATGGCTACACCTTC
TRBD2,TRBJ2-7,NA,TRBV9,CASSVVGTSGPSEQYF,TGTGCCAGCAGCGTAGTCGGGACTAGCGGCCCGTCCGAGCAGTACTTC
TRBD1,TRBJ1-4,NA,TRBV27,CASSPLGDRVVEKLFF,TGTGCCAGCAGTCCTCTAGGGGACAGGGTCGTTGAAAAACTGTTTTTT
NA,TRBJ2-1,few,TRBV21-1,CASSGGGSPELGWWFF,TGTGCCAGCAGCGGAGGGGGCAGTCCTGAGCTTGGGTGGTGGTTCTTC
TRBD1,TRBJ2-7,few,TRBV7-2,CASSFPGQAYEQYF,TGTGCCAGCAGCTTTCCGGGACAGGCCTACGAGCAGTACTTC